This is a list of T cell receptor beta chains from one sample in a study of blood T cells in healthy people across ages. TCRdb independently ran MiXCR on the 5' RACE reads; one entry per CDR3 protein. The sample lists some 1.7 million distinct CDR3 sequences; 28% were seen once. The sequencing input was blood. The origin of the receptors is a woman in her twenties or thirties in good health. Each CDR3 is given with its conserved first and last residue. The D gene is left open where the match is weak. Part of the rows lack a size; the others show once, few, many or a class for expanded clones.

d_call,j_call,v_call,clone_size,cdr3_aa,cdr3_nt
NA,TRBJ2-7,TRBV9,NA,CASSAQITYSVAYNEQYF,TGTGCCAGCAGCGCCCAAATCACTTACTCGGTAGCCTACAATGAGCAGTACTTC
TRBD2,TRBJ2-7,TRBV5-1,few,CASSLEPSGDYEQYF,TGCGCCAGCAGCTTGGAACCTAGCGGGGACTACGAGCAGTACTTC
NA,TRBJ2-7,TRBV28,few,CASSARSRATYEQYF,TGTGCCAGCAGCGCCCGCTCCAGGGCTACTTACGAGCAGTACTTC
NA,TRBJ1-2,TRBV20-1,NA,CSARDPFAAQGGIGYTF,TGCAGTGCTAGAGACCCCTTCGCGGCGCAGGGAGGAATTGGCTACACCTTC
TRBD2,TRBJ2-1,TRBV10-1,NA,CASLRTSGKYNEQFF,TGCGCCAGCCTTAGGACTAGCGGAAAGTACAATGAGCAGTTCTTC
NA,TRBJ1-2,TRBV5-5,NA,CASSLIIGARYGYTF,TGTGCCAGCAGCTTGATTATTGGGGCACGCTATGGCTACACCTTC
NA,TRBJ2-7,TRBV20-1,NA,CSAPKGGFSYEQYF,TGCAGTGCGCCGAAGGGGGGTTTCTCCTACGAGCAGTACTTC
TRBD1,TRBJ2-7,TRBV7-2,NA,CASSQGQQYYEQYF,TGTGCCAGCAGCCAGGGACAGCAATACTACGAGCAGTACTTC
NA,TRBJ1-2,TRBV5-1,many,CASSLTGAPGYGYTF,TGCGCCAGCAGCTTGACGGGGGCTCCGGGGTATGGCTACACCTTC
NA,TRBJ1-3,TRBV12-3/TRBV12-4,NA,CASRPSRGSGNTIYF,TGTGCCAGCAGACCAAGCAGAGGCTCTGGAAACACCATATATTTT
NA,TRBJ2-7,TRBV2,few,CASSENEPTYEQYF,TGTGCCAGCAGCGAAAACGAGCCGACCTACGAGCAGTACTTC
NA,TRBJ2-5,TRBV6-2/TRBV6-3,few,CASSYFQWETQYF,TGTGCCAGCAGTTACTTCCAGTGGGAGACCCAGTACTTC
NA,TRBJ1-4,TRBV12-3/TRBV12-4,NA,CASSTIQGNRLFF,TGTGCCAGCAGTACTATACAGGGAAATAGACTGTTTTTT
NA,TRBJ2-5,TRBV20-1,few,CSARSGRAKETQYF,TGCAGTGCTAGGAGTGGCAGGGCCAAAGAGACCCAGTACTTC
NA,TRBJ2-1,TRBV3-1,NA,CASSQGPVPHEQFF,TGTGCCAGCAGCCAAGGGCCGGTCCCTCATGAGCAGTTCTTC
NA,TRBJ1-1,TRBV7-2,NA,CASILTPGENTEAFF,TGTGCCAGCATCCTTACCCCGGGAGAGAACACTGAAGCTTTCTTT
NA,TRBJ2-1,TRBV29-1,many,CSVEVGSESPEQFF,TGCAGCGTTGAAGTGGGGTCGGAAAGCCCTGAGCAGTTCTTC
NA,TRBJ1-3,TRBV20-1,few,CSARDLTGNRNTIYF,TGCAGTGCTAGAGATCTCACAGGGAATAGAAACACCATATATTTT
TRBD2,TRBJ2-5,TRBV9,many,CASSVSGSETQYF,TGTGCCAGCAGCGTCAGCGGGAGCGAGACCCAGTACTTC
NA,TRBJ2-1,TRBV29-1,few,CSVIVYNEQFF,TGCAGCGTTATCGTTTACAATGAGCAGTTCTTC
NA,TRBJ1-6,TRBV2,few,CASSGGSLNSPLHF,TGTGCCAGCAGTGGGGGCAGCTTAAATTCACCCCTCCACTTT
NA,TRBJ2-3,TRBV24-1,few,CATSGQVGGRDTQYF,TGTGCCACCAGTGGCCAGGTAGGGGGACGCGATACGCAGTATTTT
NA,TRBJ2-1,TRBV29-1,many,CSVDTYNEQFF,TGCAGCGTGGATACTTACAATGAGCAGTTCTTC
NA,TRBJ2-3,TRBV5-7,NA,CASSLRIAASTDTQYF,TGTGCCAGCAGCTTGCGAATCGCAGCCAGCACAGATACGCAGTATTTT
NA,TRBJ1-1,TRBV5-1,NA,CASRGITNTEAFF,TGCGCCAGCAGAGGGATCACTAACACTGAAGCTTTCTTT
TRBD1,TRBJ1-1,TRBV20-1,NA,CSASEQGMNTEAFF,TGCAGTGCTAGCGAACAGGGGATGAACACTGAAGCTTTCTTT
TRBD2,TRBJ2-3,TRBV29-1,few,CSVIPSSGRAYDTQYF,TGCAGCGTTATCCCCTCTAGCGGGAGGGCGTATGATACGCAGTATTTT
NA,TRBJ1-2,TRBV20-1,NA,CSARDPRDYGYTF,TGCAGTGCTAGAGATCCCAGGGACTATGGCTACACCTTC
NA,TRBJ2-5,TRBV10-1,few,CASSEERRETQYF,TGCGCCAGCAGTGAGGAAAGGCGGGAGACCCAGTACTTC
NA,TRBJ1-2,TRBV6-5,NA,CASSRKGLSGYGYTF,TGTGCCAGCAGTCGAAAAGGACTGTCTGGCTATGGCTACACCTTC
TRBD1,TRBJ2-7,TRBV29-1,few,CSGTGGYEQYF,TGCAGCGGTACAGGGGGGTACGAGCAGTACTTC
TRBD1,TRBJ1-4,TRBV10-3,NA,CAISEGQGRMDEKLFF,TGTGCCATCAGTGAAGGACAGGGCAGGATGGATGAAAAACTGTTTTTT
NA,TRBJ1-5,TRBV7-9,few,CASSNQFSNQPQHF,TGTGCCAGCAGCAACCAGTTTAGCAATCAGCCCCAGCATTTT
NA,TRBJ1-1,TRBV5-1,NA,CASSLSSGVSAEAFF,TGCGCCAGCAGCTTGTCTTCAGGGGTTTCAGCTGAAGCTTTCTTT
NA,TRBJ1-2,TRBV5-1,few,CASSLDQGGQGDGYTF,TGCGCCAGCAGCTTGGACCAAGGTGGGCAGGGTGATGGCTACACCTTC
NA,TRBJ2-7,TRBV13,few,CASSLRYKRYEQYF,TGTGCCAGCAGCTTAAGGTACAAGCGATACGAGCAGTACTTC
TRBD1,TRBJ1-6,TRBV18,NA,CASSGSRGTASSPLHF,TGTGCCAGCTCGGGGAGTCGAGGGACAGCTAGTTCACCCCTCCACTTT
TRBD1,TRBJ1-6,TRBV20-1,NA,CSAKLTGGNSPLHF,TGCAGTGCTAAGTTGACAGGGGGGAATTCACCCCTCCACTTT
TRBD1,TRBJ1-5,TRBV20-1,NA,CSALGQGPREPQHF,TGCAGTGCCCTGGGACAGGGGCCGAGGGAGCCCCAGCATTTT
TRBD2,TRBJ2-2,TRBV5-1,NA,CASSLDASGTGELFF,TGCGCCAGCAGCTTGGATGCTAGCGGGACCGGGGAGCTGTTTTTT
NA,TRBJ2-5,TRBV7-2,many,CASSFVWGYQETQYF,TGTGCCAGCAGCTTCGTTTGGGGGTACCAAGAGACCCAGTACTTC
NA,TRBJ2-7,TRBV4-3,many,CASSQDLGISYEQYF,TGCGCCAGCAGCCAAGATCTCGGGATCTCCTACGAGCAGTACTTC
TRBD1,TRBJ1-1,TRBV5-5,NA,CASSLQQGLGEAFF,TGTGCCAGCAGCTTACAACAGGGGCTGGGTGAAGCTTTCTTT
NA,TRBJ2-1,TRBV6-6,many,CASRSGGPDNEQFF,TGTGCCAGCAGGTCGGGGGGCCCCGACAATGAGCAGTTCTTC
NA,TRBJ1-1,TRBV24-1,few,CATREYPRGEAFF,TGTGCCACCAGAGAATATCCCCGGGGTGAAGCTTTCTTT
TRBD2,TRBJ2-5,TRBV2,NA,CASSPRTSFQETQYF,TGTGCCAGCAGTCCCCGGACTAGCTTCCAAGAGACCCAGTACTTC
NA,TRBJ2-1,TRBV5-6,many,CASSYSVSSYNEQFF,TGTGCCAGCAGCTATAGCGTTAGCTCCTACAATGAGCAGTTCTTC
NA,TRBJ2-1,TRBV7-9,once,CASSSNGPRYEQFF,TGTGCCAGCAGCTCTAATGGGCCCCGCTATGAGCAGTTCTTC
NA,TRBJ1-1,TRBV5-5,NA,CASSRSGTENTEAFF,TGTGCCAGCAGCCGCTCGGGGACGGAGAACACTGAAGCTTTCTTT
TRBD1,TRBJ1-4,TRBV10-2,NA,CASSEFPGGEKLFF,TGCGCCAGCAGTGAGTTTCCAGGGGGGGAAAAACTGTTTTTT
TRBD1,TRBJ2-1,TRBV4-3,few,CASSHDTGQGGNEQFF,TGCGCCAGCAGCCATGATACGGGACAGGGAGGGAATGAGCAGTTCTTC
TRBD2,TRBJ2-2,TRBV20-1,few,CSARDSGGAGELFF,TGCAGTGCTAGAGATTCGGGGGGGGCCGGGGAGCTGTTTTTT
NA,TRBJ2-7,TRBV7-6,NA,CTSSSDYEQYF,TGTACCAGCAGCTCGGACTACGAGCAGTACTTC
NA,TRBJ2-1,TRBV5-1,few,CASSEMGHASSYNEQFF,TGCGCCAGCAGCGAAATGGGACATGCAAGCTCCTACAATGAGCAGTTCTTC
NA,TRBJ1-5,TRBV3-1,few,CASSQEMKGHSNQPQHF,TGTGCCAGCAGCCAAGAGATGAAGGGGCATAGCAATCAGCCCCAGCATTTT
NA,TRBJ2-1,TRBV20-1,NA,CSAALNEQFF,TGCAGTGCTGCGCTCAATGAGCAGTTCTTC
NA,TRBJ1-5,TRBV5-1,NA,CASSLGAAGDQPQHF,TGCGCCAGCAGCTTGGGAGCCGCAGGGGATCAGCCCCAGCATTTT
NA,TRBJ1-2,TRBV9,NA,CASSGGVGDYGYTF,TGTGCCAGCAGCGGAGGGGTCGGGGACTATGGCTACACCTTC
NA,TRBJ2-1,TRBV29-1,NA,CSYGTFLGHEQFF,TGCAGCTACGGGACATTCTTAGGCCATGAGCAGTTCTTC